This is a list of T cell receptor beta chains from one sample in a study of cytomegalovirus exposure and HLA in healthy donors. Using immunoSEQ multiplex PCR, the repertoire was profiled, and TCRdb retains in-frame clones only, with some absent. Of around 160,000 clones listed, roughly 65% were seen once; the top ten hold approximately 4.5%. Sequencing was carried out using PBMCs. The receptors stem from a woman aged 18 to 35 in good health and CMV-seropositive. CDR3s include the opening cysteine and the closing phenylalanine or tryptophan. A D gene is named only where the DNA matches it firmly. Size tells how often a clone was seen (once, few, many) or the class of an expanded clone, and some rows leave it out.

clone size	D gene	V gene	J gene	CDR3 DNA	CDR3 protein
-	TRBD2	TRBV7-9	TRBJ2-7	TGTGCCAGCAGCTTAGGTCCCTCTAGCGGGGGAGGCATGGGAGAGCAGTACTTC	CASSLGPSSGGGMGEQYF
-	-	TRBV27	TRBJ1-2	TGTGCCAGCAGTTGGAGGACGCGAGGTCCGATCTATGGCTACACCTTC	CASSWRTRGPIYGYTF
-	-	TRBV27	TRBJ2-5	TGTGCCAGCAGTGGAGGTAGGGAGACCCAGTACTTC	CASSGGRETQYF
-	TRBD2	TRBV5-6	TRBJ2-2	TGTGCCAGCAGCCTGACTAGCCGAAACACCGGGGAGCTGTTTTTT	CASSLTSRNTGELFF
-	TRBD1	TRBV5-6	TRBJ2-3	TGTGCCAGCGGCCCCCGGGACAGCATCCGTGGGGATACGCAGTATTTT	CASGPRDSIRGDTQYF
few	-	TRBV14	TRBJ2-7	TGTGCCAGCAGCCAAGCGGTGGGCGGGCGCGAGCAGTACTTC	CASSQAVGGREQYF
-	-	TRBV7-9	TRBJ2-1	TGTGCCAGCAGCTTAGCGCGTTGGGAGACTGAGCAGTTCTTC	CASSLARWETEQFF
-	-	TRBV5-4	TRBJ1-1	TGTGCCAGCAGCTTGGCACAGTTGAACACTGAAGCTTTCTTT	CASSLAQLNTEAFF
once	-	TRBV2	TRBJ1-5	TGTGCCAGCATGAGGACAGAGGGAAATCAGCCCCAGCATTTT	CASMRTEGNQPQHF
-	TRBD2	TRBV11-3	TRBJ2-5	TGTGCCCCCCAGGGGAGCGGGGGGGCAATATTGCAAGAGACCCAGTACTTC	CAPQGSGGAILQETQYF
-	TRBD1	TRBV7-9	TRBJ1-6	TGTGCCAGCAGCCGAAATACAGGGGGAAACTCACCCCTCCACTTT	CASSRNTGGNSPLHF
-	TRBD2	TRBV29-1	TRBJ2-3	TGCAGCGTCGGAATTAGCGGGGGGACAGATACGCAGTATTTT	CSVGISGGTDTQYF
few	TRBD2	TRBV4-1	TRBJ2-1	TGCGCCAGCAGCCAAGCGCTAGCGGGAGCTATGAACGAGCAGTTCTTC	CASSQALAGAMNEQFF
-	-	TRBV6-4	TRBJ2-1	TGTGCCAGCAGTGAACGGGACACCTCCTTCAATGAGCAGTTCTTC	CASSERDTSFNEQFF
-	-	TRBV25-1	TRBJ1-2	TGTGCCAGCAGTGCGGCCGCAGGGGAAGAAGGGGCAAACTATGGCTACACCTTC	CASSAAAGEEGANYGYTF
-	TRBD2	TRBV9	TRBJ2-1	TGTGCCAGCAGCGAACGGACTAGCGGGAGTCCCTTCTTC	CASSERTSGSPFF
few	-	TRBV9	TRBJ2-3	TGTGCCAGCAGCCCCGTCCCAGGTAGCACAGATACGCAGTATTTT	CASSPVPGSTDTQYF
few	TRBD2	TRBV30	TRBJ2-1	TGTGCCTGGAGTGGAACTAGCGGTTACAATGAGCAGTTCTTC	CAWSGTSGYNEQFF
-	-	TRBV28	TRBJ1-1	TGTGCCAGCAGCTTAACGGCACGGAGGGCTGAAGCTTTCTTT	CASSLTARRAEAFF
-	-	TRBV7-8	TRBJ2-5	TGTGCCAGCAGCTTGGGAGCTGGGCAAGAGACCCAGTACTTC	CASSLGAGQETQYF
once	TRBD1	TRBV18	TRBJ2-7	TGTGCCAGCTCACTAGCGGGACAGGGGGCCCACGAGCAGTACTTC	CASSLAGQGAHEQYF
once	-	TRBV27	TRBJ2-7	TGTGCCAGCAGTTTCCACACACAGAAACCTACCTACGAGCAGTACTTC	CASSFHTQKPTYEQYF
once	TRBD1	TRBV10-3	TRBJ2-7	TGTGCCATCAGTGCCCGAGGGACAGGGGCCTACGAGCAGTACTTC	CAISARGTGAYEQYF
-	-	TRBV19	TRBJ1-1	TGTGCCAGTGGGAAGGGGCGCGAAACTGAAGCTTTCTTT	CASGKGRETEAFF
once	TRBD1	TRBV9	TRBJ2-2	TGTGCCAGCAGCACAGACAGGGAGAACACCGGGGAGCTGTTTTTT	CASSTDRENTGELFF
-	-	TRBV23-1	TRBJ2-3	TGCGCCAGCAGTTTGGAGGGTCCGCAGTATTTT	CASSLEGPQYF
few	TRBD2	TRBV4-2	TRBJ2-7	TGTGCCAGCAGCCCGGGGACTAGCGTTTACTCTCTCTACGAGCAGTACTTC	CASSPGTSVYSLYEQYF
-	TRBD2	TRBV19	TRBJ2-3	TGTGCCAGTAGCCGGTCTAGCGGGGCTATCACAGATACGCAGTATTTT	CASSRSSGAITDTQYF
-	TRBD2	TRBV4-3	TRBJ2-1	TGCGCCAGCAGCCAAGAAGGGTACCGACTAGCGGGATACAATGAGCAGTTCTTC	CASSQEGYRLAGYNEQFF
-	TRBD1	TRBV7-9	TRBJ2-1	TGTGCCAGCAGCTTAGGGCAGGGGGCAGATGAGCAGTTCTTC	CASSLGQGADEQFF
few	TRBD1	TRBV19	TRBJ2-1	TGTGCCAGTAAAGGGGGCTTATACAATGAGCAGTTCTTC	CASKGGLYNEQFF
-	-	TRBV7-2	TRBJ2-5	TGTGCCAGCAGCTTGGCCCCCCAGTCCCAGCAGTACTTC	CASSLAPQSQQYF
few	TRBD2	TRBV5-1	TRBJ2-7	TGCGCCAGCAGCCCCCGATCTAGCGGTTACGAGCAGTACTTC	CASSPRSSGYEQYF
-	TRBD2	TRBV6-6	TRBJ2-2	TGTGCCAGCAGACAACGAGCGGGGGGGACCGGGGAGCTGTTTTTT	CASRQRAGGTGELFF
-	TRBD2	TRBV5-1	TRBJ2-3	TGCGCCAGCAGATATCTAGCGGGGGAGTTCACAGATACGCAGTATTTT	CASRYLAGEFTDTQYF
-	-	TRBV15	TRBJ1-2	TGTGCCACCAGCAGGGACAGAAACTATGGCTACACCTTC	CATSRDRNYGYTF
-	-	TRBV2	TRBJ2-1	TGTGCCAGCAGCGGGTCCTCCTACAATGAGCAGTTCTTC	CASSGSSYNEQFF
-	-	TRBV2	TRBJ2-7	TGTGCCAGCAGTGAAGCGAGGGGGTGGGGGACCTACGGGCAGTACTTC	CASSEARGWGTYGQYF
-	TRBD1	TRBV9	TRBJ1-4	TGTGCCAGCAGCGTAGATGGGACAGGGTATGAAAAACTGTTTTTT	CASSVDGTGYEKLFF
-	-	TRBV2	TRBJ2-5	TGTGCCAGCATGGAGTCGGAAACGGGGCAGTACTTC	CASMESETGQYF
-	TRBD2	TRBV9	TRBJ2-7	TGTGCCAGCAGCGCTGCTAGCGGCTTATACGAGCAGTACTTC	CASSAASGLYEQYF
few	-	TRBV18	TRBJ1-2	TGTGCCAGCTCACCACAACGCGCGGAATCCTATGGCTACACCTTC	CASSPQRAESYGYTF
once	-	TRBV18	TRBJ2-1	TGTGCCAGCTCACCACCTGGCACACCTGAGCAGTTCTTC	CASSPPGTPEQFF
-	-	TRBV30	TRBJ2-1	TGTGCCTGGATAGTGGCGTCTAGAATTGGGTCCTACAATGAGCAGTTCTTC	CAWIVASRIGSYNEQFF
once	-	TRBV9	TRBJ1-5	TGTGCCAGCAGCGTCCGCCGAAGAAAACAGGGTTACCCTTCTCCGCCCCAGCATTTT	CASSVRRRKQGYPSPPQHF
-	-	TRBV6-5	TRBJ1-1	TGTGCCACCTTCCGCGAGGAGGGCACTGAAGCTTTCTTT	CATFREEGTEAFF
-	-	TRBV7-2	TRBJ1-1	TGTGCCAGCACCCTACGTGGCAGGTTCATGAACACTGAAGCTTTCTTT	CASTLRGRFMNTEAFF
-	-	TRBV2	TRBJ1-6	TGTGCCAGCAGTGAACCACTGGGACTGAGCTCCTATAATTCACCCCTCCACTTT	CASSEPLGLSSYNSPLHF
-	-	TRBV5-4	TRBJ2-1	TGTGCCAGCAGTGTTAGCGGATCATACAATGAGCAGTTCTTC	CASSVSGSYNEQFF
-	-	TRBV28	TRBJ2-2	TGTGCCAGCAGTTCAACAGGGATCACCGGGGAGCTGTTTTTT	CASSSTGITGELFF